This T cell receptor (beta chain) was identified in a study of blood T cell repertoires in COVID-19. Here immunoSEQ multiplex PCR was the method, and the copy in TCRdb shows in-frame clones only, minus some. This table holds some 460,000 clones, about 89% found once. Germline-derived CDR1 and CDR2 are SGHRS and YFSETQ. The V segment lost 4 bases and the J segment 8 bases; nucleotides outside the gene matches: 14. The CDR3 is made up of 15 amino acids. The receptor was derived from a woman aged 25 to 39 with acute or convalescent COVID-19. Sequencing input: peripheral blood. The chain employs TRBV5-1 and TRBJ1-2, with 7 nucleotides matching TRBD1. The CDR3 here is CASSTGQVPGVGYTF. The CDR3 DNA follows: TGCGCCAGCAGCACCGGACAGGTCCCGGGGGTGGGCTACACCTTC.